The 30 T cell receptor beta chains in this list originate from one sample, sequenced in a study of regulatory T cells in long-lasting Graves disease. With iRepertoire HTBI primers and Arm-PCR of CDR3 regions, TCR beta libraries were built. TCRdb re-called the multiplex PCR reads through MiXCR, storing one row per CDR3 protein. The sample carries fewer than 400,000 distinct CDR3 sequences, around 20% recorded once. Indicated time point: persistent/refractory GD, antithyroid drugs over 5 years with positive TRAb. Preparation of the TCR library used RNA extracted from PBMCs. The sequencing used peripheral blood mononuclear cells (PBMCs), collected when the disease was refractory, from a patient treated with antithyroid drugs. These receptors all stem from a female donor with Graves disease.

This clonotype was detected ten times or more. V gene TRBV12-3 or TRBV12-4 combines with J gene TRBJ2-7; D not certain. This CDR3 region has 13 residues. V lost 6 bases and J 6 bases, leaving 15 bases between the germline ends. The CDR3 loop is CASSTNAASEQYF. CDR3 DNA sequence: TGTGCCAGCAGCACAAATGCGGCCTCCGAGCAGTACTTC.

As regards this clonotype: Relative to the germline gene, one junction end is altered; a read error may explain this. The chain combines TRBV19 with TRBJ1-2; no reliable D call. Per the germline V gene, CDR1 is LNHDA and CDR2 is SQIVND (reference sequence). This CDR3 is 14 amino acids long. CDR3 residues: CAGSIDGRNYGYTF. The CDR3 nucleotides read TGTGCCGGTAGTATAGATGGGAGAAATTATGGCTACACCTTC.

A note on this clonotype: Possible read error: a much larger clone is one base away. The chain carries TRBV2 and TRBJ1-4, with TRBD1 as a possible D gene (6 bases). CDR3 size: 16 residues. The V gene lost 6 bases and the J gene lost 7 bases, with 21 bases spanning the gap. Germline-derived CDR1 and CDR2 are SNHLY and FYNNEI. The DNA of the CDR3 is TGTGCCAGCAGCCAACAAGAGTTGGGGGGCTGTGAAAAACTGTTTTTT. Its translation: CASSQQELGGCEKLFF.

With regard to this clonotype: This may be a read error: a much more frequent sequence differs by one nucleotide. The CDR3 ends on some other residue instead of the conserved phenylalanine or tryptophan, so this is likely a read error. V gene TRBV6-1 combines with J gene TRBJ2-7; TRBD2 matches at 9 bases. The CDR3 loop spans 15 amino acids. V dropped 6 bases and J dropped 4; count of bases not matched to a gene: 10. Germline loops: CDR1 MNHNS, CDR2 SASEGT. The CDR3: CASRKEAGGVYEQYL. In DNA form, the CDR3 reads TGTGCCAGCAGAAAAGAGGCGGGAGGGGTTTACGAGCAGTACCTC.

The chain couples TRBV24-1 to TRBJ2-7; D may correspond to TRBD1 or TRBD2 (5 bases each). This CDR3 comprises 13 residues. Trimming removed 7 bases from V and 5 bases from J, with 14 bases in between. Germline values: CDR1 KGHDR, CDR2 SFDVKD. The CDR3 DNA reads TGTGCCACCAGGCCCGGGACGCTCCACGAGCAGTACTTC. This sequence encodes CATRPGTLHEQYF.

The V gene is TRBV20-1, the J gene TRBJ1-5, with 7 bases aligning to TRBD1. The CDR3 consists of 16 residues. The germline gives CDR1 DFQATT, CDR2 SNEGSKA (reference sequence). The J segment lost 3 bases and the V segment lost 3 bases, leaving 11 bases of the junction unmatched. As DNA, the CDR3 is TGCAGTGCTAGGCGACAGGGTGGGGTGGACAATCAGCCCCAGCATTTT. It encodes CSARRQGGVDNQPQHF.

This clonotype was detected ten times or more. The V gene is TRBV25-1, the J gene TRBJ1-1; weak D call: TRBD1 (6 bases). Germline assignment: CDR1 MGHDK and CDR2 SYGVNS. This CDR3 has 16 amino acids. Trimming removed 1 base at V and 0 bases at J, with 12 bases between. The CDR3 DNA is TGTGCCAGCAGTGAATCAGGGGCCGGGATGAACACTGAAGCTTTCTTT. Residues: CASSESGAGMNTEAFF.

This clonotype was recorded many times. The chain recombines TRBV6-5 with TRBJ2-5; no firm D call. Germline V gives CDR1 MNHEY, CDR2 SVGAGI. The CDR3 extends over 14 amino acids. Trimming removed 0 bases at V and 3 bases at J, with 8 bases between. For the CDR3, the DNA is TGTGCCAGCAGTTACTCGAGTAGCAAAGAGACCCAGTACTTC. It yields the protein CASSYSSSKETQYF.

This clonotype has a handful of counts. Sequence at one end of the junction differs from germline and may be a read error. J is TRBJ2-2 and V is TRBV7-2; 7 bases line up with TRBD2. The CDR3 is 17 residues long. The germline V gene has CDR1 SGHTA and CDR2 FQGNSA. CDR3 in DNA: TGTTCCAGCAGCTTAGATGGCCCTAGCGGTCGCACCGGGGAGCTGTTTTTT. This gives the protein CSSSLDGPSGRTGELFF.

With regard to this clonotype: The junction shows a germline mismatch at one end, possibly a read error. The CDR3 nucleotides are TGTGCCAGCAGCTTGCTGGGCGCCATGAACACTGAAGCTTTCTTT. Its protein product is CASSLLGAMNTEAFF. The gene calls are TRBV5-1 and TRBJ1-1; D unresolved. The CDR3 sequence is 15 residues long. The germline V gene encodes CDR1 SGHRS and CDR2 YFSETQ.

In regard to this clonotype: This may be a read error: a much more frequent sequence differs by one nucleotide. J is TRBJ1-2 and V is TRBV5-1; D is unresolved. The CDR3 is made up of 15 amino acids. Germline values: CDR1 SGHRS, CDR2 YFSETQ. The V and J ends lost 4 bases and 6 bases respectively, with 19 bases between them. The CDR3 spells CASSGEQLYRDGYTF. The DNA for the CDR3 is TGCGCCAGCAGCGGGGAACAGCTTTACCGGGATGGCTACACCTTC.

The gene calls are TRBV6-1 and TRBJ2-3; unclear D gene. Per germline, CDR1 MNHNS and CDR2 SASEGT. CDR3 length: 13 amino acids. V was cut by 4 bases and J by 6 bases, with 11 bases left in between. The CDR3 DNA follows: TGTGCCAGCAGTGCGTTCAGCGTTGATACGCAGTATTTT. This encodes CASSAFSVDTQYF.

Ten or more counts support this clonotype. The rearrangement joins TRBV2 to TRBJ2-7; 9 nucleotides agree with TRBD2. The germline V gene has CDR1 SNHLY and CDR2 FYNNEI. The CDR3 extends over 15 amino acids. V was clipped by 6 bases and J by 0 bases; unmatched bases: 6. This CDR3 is CASRQSSGSSYEQYF. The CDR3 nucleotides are TGTGCCAGCAGGCAGAGTAGCGGGAGCTCCTACGAGCAGTACTTC. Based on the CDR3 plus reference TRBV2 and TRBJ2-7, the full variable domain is EPEVTQTPSHQVTQMGQEVILRCVPISNHLYFYWYRQILGQKVEFLVSFYNNEISEKSEIFDDQFSVERPDGSNFTLKIRSTKLEDSAMYFCASRQSSGSSYEQYFGPGTRLTVT.

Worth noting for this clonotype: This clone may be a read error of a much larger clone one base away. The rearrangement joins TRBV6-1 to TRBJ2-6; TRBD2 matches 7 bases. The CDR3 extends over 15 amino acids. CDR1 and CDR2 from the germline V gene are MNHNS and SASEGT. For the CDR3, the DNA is TGTGCCAGCAGTGCTCAAGGGAGCGGGGCCAACGTCCTGGCTTTC. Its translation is CASSAQGSGANVLAF.

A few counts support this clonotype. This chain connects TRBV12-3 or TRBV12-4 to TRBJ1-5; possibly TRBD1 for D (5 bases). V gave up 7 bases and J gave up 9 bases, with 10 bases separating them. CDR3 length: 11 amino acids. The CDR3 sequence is CASNNGGPQHF. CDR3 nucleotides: TGTGCCAGCAATAACGGGGGGCCCCAGCATTTT.

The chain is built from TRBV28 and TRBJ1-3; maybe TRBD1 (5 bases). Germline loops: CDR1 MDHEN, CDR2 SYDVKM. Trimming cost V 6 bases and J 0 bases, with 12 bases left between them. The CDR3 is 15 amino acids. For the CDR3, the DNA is TGTGCCAGCAGCTTCGCAGGGTCCTCTGGAAACACCATATATTTT. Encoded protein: CASSFAGSSGNTIYF. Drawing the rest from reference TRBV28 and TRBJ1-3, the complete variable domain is DVKVTQSSRYLVKRTGEKVFLECVQDMDHENMFWYRQDPGLGLRLIYFSYDVKMKEKGDIPEGYSVSREKKERFSLILESASTNQTSMYLCASSFAGSSGNTIYFGEGSWLTVV.

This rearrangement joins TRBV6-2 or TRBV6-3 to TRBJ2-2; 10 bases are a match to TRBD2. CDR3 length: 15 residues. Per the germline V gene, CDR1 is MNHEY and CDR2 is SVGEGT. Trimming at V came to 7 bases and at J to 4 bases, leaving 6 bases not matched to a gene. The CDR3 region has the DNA TGTGCCAGCAAGGCTAGCGGGGGTGCCACCGGGGAGCTGTTTTTT. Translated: CASKASGGATGELFF.

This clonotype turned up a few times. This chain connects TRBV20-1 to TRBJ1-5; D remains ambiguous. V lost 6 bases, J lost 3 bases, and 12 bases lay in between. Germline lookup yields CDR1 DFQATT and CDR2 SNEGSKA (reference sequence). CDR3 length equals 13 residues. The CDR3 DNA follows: TGCAGTGCCGCGCGGGATCCCAATCAGCCCCAGCATTTT. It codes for CSAARDPNQPQHF.

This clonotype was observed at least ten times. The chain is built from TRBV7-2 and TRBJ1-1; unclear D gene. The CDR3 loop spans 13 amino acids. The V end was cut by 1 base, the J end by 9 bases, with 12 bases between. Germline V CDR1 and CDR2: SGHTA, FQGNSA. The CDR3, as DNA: TGTGCCAGCAGCTTAGGAGGGTCCAGACAAGCTTTCTTT. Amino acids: CASSLGGSRQAFF.

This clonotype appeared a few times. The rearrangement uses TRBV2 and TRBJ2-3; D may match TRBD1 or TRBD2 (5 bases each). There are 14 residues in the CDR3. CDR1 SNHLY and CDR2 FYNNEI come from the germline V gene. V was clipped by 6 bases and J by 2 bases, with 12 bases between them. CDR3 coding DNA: TGTGCCAGCAGCTTGGGGGAATCCACAGATACGCAGTATTTT. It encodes CASSLGESTDTQYF. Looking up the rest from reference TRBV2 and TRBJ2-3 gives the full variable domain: EPEVTQTPSHQVTQMGQEVILRCVPISNHLYFYWYRQILGQKVEFLVSFYNNEISEKSEIFDDQFSVERPDGSNFTLKIRSTKLEDSAMYFCASSLGESTDTQYFGPGTRLTVL.

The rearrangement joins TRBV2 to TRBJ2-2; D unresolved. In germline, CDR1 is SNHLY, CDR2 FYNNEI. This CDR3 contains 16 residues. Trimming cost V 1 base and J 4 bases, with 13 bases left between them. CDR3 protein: CASSEESASFTGELFF. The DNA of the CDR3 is TGTGCCAGCAGTGAAGAGTCGGCTTCGTTCACCGGGGAGCTGTTTTTT. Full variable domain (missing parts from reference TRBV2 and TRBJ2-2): EPEVTQTPSHQVTQMGQEVILRCVPISNHLYFYWYRQILGQKVEFLVSFYNNEISEKSEIFDDQFSVERPDGSNFTLKIRSTKLEDSAMYFCASSEESASFTGELFFGEGSRLTVL.

The CDR3 bases are TGTGCCAGCAGCCAAGAAGCGGGGGCCGACGAGCAGTACTTC. Translation: CASSQEAGADEQYF. The J gene is TRBJ2-7, the V gene TRBV7-9; 8 bases agree with TRBD2. This CDR3 spans 14 amino acids. Germline loops: CDR1 SEHNR, CDR2 FQNEAQ (reference sequence). The J segment lost 5 bases and the V segment lost 5 bases, leaving 8 bases of the junction unmatched.

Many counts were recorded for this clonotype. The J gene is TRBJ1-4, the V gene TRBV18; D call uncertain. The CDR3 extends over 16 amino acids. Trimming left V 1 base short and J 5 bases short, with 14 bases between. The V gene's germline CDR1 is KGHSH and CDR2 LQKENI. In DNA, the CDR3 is TGTGCCAGCTCACCACGGGGAGAAAGGGTCAATGAAAAACTGTTTTTT. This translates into CASSPRGERVNEKLFF.

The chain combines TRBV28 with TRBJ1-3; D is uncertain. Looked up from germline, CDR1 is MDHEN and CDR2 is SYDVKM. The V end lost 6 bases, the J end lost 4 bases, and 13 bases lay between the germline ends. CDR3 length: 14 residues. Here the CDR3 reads CASSSGRLGNTIYF. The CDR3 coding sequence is TGTGCCAGCAGCTCAGGTCGGCTCGGAAACACCATATATTTT.

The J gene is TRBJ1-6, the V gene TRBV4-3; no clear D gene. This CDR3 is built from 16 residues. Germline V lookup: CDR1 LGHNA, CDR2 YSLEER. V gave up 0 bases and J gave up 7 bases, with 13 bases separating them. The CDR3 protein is CASSQESWGDNSPLHF. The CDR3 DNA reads TGCGCCAGCAGCCAAGAGTCATGGGGAGACAATTCACCCCTCCACTTT.

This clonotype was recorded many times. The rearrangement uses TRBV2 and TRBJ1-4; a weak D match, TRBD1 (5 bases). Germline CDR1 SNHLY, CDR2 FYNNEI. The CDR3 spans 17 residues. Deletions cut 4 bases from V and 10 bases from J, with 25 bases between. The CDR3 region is CASSGTKSGPAGGKLFF. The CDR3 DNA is TGTGCCAGCAGTGGCACAAAATCCGGGCCAGCTGGGGGAAAACTGTTTTTT. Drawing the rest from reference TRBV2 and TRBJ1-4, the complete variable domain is EPEVTQTPSHQVTQMGQEVILRCVPISNHLYFYWYRQILGQKVEFLVSFYNNEISEKSEIFDDQFSVERPDGSNFTLKIRSTKLEDSAMYFCASSGTKSGPAGGKLFFGSGTQLSVL.

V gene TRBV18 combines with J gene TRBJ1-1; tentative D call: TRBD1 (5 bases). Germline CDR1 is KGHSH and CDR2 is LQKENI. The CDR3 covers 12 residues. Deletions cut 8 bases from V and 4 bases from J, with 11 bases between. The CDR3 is CASQNGATEAFF. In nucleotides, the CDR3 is TGTGCCAGCCAGAATGGGGCCACTGAAGCTTTCTTT.

The CDR3 nucleotides read TGCGCCAGCAGCTTGACGTCTAATGGGCTCTCGCCTGAAGCTTTCTTT. This codes for CASSLTSNGLSPEAFF. J is TRBJ1-1 and V is TRBV5-1; no reliable D call. In germline, CDR1 is SGHRS, CDR2 YFSETQ. V lost 1 base, J lost 6 bases, and 19 bases lay in between. The CDR3 length is 16 residues.

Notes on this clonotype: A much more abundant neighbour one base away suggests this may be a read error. The CDR3 region is CASSFDREAHYEQHF. The CDR3 DNA follows: TGTGCCAGCAGTTTTGACAGGGAGGCCCACTACGAGCAGCACTTC. The chain carries TRBV28 and TRBJ2-7; D is perhaps TRBD1 (7 bases). This CDR3 contains 15 residues. Germline loops: CDR1 MDHEN, CDR2 SYDVKM. The full variable domain, its missing parts supplied by reference TRBV28 and TRBJ2-7, is DVKVTQSSRYLVKRTGEKVFLECVQDMDHENMFWYRQDPGLGLRLIYFSYDVKMKEKGDIPEGYSVSREKKERFSLILESASTNQTSMYLCASSFDREAHYEQHFGPGTRLTVT.

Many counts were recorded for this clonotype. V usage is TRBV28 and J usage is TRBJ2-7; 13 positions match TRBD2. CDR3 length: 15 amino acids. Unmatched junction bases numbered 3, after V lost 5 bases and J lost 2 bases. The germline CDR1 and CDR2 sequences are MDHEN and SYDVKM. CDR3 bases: TGTGCCAGCAGTACTAGCGGGAGGGCCACCTACGAGCAGTACTTC. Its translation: CASSTSGRATYEQYF.